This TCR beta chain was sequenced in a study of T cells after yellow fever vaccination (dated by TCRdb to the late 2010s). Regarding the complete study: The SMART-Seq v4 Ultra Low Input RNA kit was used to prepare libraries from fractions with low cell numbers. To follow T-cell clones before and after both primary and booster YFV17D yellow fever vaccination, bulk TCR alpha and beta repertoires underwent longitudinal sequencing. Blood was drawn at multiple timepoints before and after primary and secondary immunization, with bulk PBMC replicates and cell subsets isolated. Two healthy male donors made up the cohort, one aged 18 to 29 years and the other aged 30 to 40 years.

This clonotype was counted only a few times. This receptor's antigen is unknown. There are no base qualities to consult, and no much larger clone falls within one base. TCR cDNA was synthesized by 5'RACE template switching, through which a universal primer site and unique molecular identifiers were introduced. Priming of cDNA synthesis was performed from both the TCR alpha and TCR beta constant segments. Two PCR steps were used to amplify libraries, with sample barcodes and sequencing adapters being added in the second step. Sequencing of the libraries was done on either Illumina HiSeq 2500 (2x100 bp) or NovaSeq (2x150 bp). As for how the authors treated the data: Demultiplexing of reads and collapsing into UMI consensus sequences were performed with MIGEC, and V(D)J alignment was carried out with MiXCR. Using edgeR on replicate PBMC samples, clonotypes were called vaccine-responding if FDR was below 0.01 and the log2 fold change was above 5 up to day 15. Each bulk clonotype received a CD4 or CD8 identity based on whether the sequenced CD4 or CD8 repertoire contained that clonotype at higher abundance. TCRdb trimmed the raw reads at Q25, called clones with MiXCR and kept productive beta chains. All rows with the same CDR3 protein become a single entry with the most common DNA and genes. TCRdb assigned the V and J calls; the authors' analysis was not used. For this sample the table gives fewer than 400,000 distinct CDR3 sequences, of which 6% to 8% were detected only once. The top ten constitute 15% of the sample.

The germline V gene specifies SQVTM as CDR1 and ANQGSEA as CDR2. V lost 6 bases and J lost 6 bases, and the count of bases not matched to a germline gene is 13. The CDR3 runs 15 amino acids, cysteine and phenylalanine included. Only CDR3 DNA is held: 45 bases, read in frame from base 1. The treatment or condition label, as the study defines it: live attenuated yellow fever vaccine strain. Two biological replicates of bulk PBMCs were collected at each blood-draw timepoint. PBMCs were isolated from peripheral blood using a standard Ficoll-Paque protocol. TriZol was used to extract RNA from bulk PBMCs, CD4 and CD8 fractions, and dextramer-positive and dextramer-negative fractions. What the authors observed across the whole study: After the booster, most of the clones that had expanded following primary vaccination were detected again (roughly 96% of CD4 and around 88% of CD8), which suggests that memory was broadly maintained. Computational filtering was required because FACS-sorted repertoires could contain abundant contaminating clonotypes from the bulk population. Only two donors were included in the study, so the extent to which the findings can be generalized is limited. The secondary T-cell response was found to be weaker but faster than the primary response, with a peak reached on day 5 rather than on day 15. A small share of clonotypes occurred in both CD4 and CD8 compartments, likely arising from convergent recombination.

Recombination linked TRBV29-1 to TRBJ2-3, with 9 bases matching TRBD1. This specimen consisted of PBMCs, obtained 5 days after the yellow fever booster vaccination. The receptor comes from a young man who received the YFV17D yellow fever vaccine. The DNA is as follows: TGCAGCGTATGGGACAGGGTCGGCACAGCGGATACGCAGTATTTT. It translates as CSVWDRVGTADTQYF.